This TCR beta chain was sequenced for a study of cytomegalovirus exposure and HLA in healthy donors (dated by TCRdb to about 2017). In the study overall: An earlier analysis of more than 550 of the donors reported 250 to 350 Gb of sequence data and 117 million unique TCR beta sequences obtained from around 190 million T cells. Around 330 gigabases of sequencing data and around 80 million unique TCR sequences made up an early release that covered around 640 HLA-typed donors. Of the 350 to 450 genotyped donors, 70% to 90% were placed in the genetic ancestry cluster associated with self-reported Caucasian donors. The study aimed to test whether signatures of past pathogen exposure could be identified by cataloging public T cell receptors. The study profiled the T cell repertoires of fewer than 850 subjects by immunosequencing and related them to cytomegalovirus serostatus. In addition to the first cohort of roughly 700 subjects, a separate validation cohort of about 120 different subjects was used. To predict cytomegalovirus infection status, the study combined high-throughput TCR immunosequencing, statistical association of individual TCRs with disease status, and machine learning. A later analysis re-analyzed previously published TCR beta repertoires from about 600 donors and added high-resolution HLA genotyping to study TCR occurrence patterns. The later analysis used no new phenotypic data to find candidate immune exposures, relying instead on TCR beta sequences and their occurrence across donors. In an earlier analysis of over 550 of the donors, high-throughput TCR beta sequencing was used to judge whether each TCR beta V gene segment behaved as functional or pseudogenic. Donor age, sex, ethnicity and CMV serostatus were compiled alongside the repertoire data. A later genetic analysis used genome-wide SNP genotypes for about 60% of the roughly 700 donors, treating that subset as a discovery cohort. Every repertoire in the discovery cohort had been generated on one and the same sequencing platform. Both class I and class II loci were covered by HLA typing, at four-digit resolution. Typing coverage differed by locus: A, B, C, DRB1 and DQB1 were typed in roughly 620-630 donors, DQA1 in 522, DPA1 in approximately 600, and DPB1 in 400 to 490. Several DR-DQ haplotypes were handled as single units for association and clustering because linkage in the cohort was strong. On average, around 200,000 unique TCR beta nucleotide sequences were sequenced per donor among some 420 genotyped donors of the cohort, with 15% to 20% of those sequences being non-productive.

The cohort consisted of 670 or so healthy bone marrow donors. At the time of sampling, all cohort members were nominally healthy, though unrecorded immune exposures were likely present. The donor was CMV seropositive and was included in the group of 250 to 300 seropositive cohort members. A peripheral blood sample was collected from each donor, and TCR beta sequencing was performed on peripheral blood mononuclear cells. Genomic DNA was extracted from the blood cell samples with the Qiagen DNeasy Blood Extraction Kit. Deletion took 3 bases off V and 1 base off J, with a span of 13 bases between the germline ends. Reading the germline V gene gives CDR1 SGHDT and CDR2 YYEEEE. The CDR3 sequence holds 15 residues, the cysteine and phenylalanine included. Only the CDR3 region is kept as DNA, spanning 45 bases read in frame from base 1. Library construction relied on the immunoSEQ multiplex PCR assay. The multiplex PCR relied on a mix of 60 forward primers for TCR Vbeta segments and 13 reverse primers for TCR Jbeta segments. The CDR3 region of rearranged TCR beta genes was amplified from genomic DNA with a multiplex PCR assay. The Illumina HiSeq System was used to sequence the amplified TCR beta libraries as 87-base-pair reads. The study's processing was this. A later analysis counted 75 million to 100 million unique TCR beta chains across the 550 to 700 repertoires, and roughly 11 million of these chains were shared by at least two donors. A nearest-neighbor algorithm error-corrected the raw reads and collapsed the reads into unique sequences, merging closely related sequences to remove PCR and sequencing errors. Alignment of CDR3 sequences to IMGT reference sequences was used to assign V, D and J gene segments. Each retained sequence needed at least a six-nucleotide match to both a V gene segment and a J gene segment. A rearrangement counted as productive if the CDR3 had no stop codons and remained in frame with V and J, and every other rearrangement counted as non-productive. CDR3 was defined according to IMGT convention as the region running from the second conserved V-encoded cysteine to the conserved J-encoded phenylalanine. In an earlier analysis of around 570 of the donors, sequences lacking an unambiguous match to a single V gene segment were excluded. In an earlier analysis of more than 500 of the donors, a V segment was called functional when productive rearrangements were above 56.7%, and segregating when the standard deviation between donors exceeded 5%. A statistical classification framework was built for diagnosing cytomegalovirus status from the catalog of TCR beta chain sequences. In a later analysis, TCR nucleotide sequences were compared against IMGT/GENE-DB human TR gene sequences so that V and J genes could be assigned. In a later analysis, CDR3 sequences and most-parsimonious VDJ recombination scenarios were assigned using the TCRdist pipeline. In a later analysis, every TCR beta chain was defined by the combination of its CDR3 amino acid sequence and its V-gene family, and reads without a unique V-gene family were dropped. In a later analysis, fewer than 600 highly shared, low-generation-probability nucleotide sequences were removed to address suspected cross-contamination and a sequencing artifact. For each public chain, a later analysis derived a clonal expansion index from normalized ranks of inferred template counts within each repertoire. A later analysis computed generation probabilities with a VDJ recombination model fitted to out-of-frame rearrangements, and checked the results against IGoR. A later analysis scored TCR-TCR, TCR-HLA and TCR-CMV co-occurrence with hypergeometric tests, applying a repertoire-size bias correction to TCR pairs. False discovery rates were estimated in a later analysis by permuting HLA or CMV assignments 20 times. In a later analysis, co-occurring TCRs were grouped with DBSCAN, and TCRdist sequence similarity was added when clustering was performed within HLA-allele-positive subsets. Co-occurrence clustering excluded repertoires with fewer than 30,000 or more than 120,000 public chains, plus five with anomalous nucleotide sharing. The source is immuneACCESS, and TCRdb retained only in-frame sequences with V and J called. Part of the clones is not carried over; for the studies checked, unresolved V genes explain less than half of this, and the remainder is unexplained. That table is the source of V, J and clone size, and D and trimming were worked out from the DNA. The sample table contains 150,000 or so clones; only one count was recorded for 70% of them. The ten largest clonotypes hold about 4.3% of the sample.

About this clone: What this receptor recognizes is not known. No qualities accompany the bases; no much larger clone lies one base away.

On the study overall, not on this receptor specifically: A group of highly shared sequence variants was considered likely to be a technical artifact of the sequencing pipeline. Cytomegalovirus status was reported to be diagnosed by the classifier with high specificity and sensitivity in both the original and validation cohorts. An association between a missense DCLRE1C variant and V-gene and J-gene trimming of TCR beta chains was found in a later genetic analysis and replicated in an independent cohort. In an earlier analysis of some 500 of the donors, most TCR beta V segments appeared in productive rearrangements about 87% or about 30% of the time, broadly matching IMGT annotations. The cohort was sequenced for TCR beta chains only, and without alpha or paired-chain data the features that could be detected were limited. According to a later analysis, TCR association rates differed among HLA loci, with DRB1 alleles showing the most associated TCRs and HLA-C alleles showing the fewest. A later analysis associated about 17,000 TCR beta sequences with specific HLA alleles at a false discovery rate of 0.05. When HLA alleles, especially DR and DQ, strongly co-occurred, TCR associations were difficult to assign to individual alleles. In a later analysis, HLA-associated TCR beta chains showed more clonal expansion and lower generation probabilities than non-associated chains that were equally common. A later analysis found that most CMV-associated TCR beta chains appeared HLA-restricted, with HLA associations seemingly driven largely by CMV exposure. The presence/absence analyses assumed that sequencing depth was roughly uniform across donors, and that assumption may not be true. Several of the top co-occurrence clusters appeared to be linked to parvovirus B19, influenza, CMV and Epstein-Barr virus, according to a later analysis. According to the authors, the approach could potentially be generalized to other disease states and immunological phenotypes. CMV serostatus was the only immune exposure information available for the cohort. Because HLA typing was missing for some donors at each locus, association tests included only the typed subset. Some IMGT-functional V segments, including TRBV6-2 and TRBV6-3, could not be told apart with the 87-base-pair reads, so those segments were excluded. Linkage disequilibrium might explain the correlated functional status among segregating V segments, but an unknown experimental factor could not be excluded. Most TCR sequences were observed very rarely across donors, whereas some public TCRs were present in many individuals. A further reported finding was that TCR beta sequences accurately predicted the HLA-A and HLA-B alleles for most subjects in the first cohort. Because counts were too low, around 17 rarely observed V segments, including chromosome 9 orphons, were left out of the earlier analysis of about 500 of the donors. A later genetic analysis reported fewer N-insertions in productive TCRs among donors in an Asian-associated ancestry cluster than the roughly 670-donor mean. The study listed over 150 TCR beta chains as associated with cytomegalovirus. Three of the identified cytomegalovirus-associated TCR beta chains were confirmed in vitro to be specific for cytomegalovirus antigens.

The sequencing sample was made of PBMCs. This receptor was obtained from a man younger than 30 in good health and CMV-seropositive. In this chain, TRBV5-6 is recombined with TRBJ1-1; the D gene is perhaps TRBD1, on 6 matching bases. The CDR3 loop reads CASSYRVLRNTEAFF. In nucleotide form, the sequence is TGTGCCAGCAGCTACAGGGTCCTCAGGAACACTGAAGCTTTCTTT.